This TCR beta chain was sequenced in a study of post-analysis software for immune sequencing data. V gave up 0 bases and J gave up 12 bases, with 12 bases separating them. The CDR3 covers 13 residues. Germline CDR1 MGHRA, CDR2 YSYEKL. General study points: Patients had higher frequencies than controls of five TRBV segments, including TRBV5-6, TRBV5-1 and TRBV20-1.

Unique molecular identifiers were carried by the TCR beta cDNA libraries. A single record per CDR3 protein comes from TCRdb applying MiXCR to the PCR reads. In the table there are hundreds of thousands of distinct CDR3 sequences, 45% of which are singletons. This clonotype was observed a handful of times. Its target is not known. The chain couples TRBV4-1 to TRBJ2-1, with D perhaps matching TRBD2 (6 bases). The sample was blood. This receptor was identified in a girl between 5 and 17 years old with multiple sclerosis. CDR3 bases: TGCGCCAGCAGCCAAGATGTGGGGAGGAGGCAGTTCTTC. This codes for CASSQDVGRRQFF.